The 3 T cell receptor beta chains given below trace back to one sample, sequenced in a study of T cell responses to AZD1222 COVID-19 vaccine. Sequenced by immunoSEQ multiplex PCR; TCRdb stores in-frame clones only, minus some. The sample shows 150,000 to 200,000 clones, about 94% of them seen only once. The source was peripheral blood, collected on day 0 of AZD1222 vaccination. The receptors were sampled from an adult in good health.

CDR3 in DNA: TGCGCCAGCAGCTTCACAGGCGCTAATGAAAAACTGTTTTTT. Translation: CASSFTGANEKLFF. The genes are TRBV5-1 and TRBJ1-4; D may be TRBD1 (5 bases). The V end lost 2 bases, the J end lost 3 bases, and 8 bases lay between the germline ends. From germline, CDR1 is SGHRS and CDR2 YFSETQ. The CDR3 contains 14 residues. Combining the CDR3 with reference TRBV5-1 and TRBJ1-4 gives the whole variable domain KAGVTQTPRYLIKTRGQQVTLSCSPISGHRSVSWYQQTPGQGLQFLFEYFSETQRNKGNFPGRFSGRQFSNSRSEMNVSTLELGDSALYLCASSFTGANEKLFFGSGTQLSVL.

The chain employs TRBV11-1 and TRBJ2-7; weak D call: TRBD1 (6 bases). This CDR3 is built from 14 residues. CDR1 is SGHAT, CDR2 FQDESV, per germline (reference sequence). V was pared by 1 base and J by 3 bases, with 10 bases between. For the CDR3, the DNA is TGTGCCAGCAGCTTAGGGACAGAAATCTACGAGCAGTACTTC. Protein: CASSLGTEIYEQYF.

The rearrangement links TRBV19 to TRBJ1-5; possible D gene TRBD1, 6 bases. Per germline, CDR1 LNHDA and CDR2 SQIVND (reference sequence). V was trimmed by 4 bases and J by 0 bases, leaving 10 bases between them. The CDR3 is 15 residues long. The CDR3 sequence is CASSSGTPSNQPQHF. The CDR3 nucleotides read TGTGCCAGTAGTAGCGGGACACCTAGCAATCAGCCCCAGCATTTT.